Reported below is one T cell receptor (beta chain). This sample was included in a study of shared clonotypes between healthy human individuals. Method: immunoSEQ multiplex PCR; TCRdb's copy keeps in-frame clones and lacks some. The sample gives hundreds of thousands of clones, 60% to 80% of which show up once; about 1.8% is in the top ten. This TCR was recovered from a woman aged 25-40 years in good health. Specimen: memory CD4+ T cells sorted from blood. Subset described: CD45RA-negative fraction.

CDR3 in amino acids: CASRQRALQEAFF. CDR3 sequence (DNA): TGTGCCAGCAGACAAAGGGCCCTCCAAGAAGCTTTCTTT. The V gene is TRBV27, the J gene TRBJ1-1; D is unclear. This CDR3 contains 13 residues. Trimming stripped 6 bases from V and 8 bases from J, with 16 bases between. The germline gives CDR1 MNHEY, CDR2 SMNVEV (reference sequence).